This T cell receptor beta chain was profiled in a study of control samples from healthy donors and cancer patients. From germline, CDR1 is SGHDT and CDR2 YYEEEE. The CDR3 consists of 15 residues. The V gene lost 1 base and the J gene lost 3 bases, with 11 bases spanning the gap. Sequencing was performed with immunoSEQ multiplex PCR; in TCRdb, only in-frame clones are kept and a portion is missing. The sample shows about 83,000 clones, roughly 89% of them seen only once. This receptor was taken from a man in his forties or fifties in good health. What was sequenced was blood. The chain joins TRBV5-6 to TRBJ1-5; D uncertain. The CDR3 DNA follows: TGTGCCAGCAGCTTGACCCAGCTTTCCAATCAGCCCCAGCATTTT. Translation gives CASSLTQLSNQPQHF.